Listed below are T cell receptor beta chains from one sample, sequenced in a study of vaccination effects on CD4 cells after COVID-19. No antigen is known for these receptors. Produced via immunoSEQ multiplex PCR; TCRdb's table is partial and in-frame only. Here the sample spans about 22,000 clones, 73% being singletons. The sample was CD4+ T cells from PBMCs cultured with HCoV-229E spike peptides, taken before COVID-19 vaccination. The receptors stem from a human donor who received a COVID-19 vaccine. CDR3s include the opening cysteine and the closing phenylalanine or tryptophan. The order of the fields is V gene, J gene, CDR3 protein.

v_gene: TRBV6-2/TRBV6-3
j_gene: TRBJ1-5
CDR3aa: CASSYSLTGVNNQPQHF

v_gene: TRBV7-9
j_gene: TRBJ2-1
CDR3aa: CASSYETGTSTEQFF

v_gene: TRBV11-2
j_gene: TRBJ1-2
CDR3aa: CASSIRPGVNYGYTF

v_gene: TRBV6-4
j_gene: TRBJ2-3
CDR3aa: CASSDGAGSTDTQYF

v_gene: TRBV7-9
j_gene: TRBJ1-2
CDR3aa: CASSLVASLYTF

v_gene: TRBV2
j_gene: TRBJ1-1
CDR3aa: CAGGRDTEAFF

v_gene: TRBV16
j_gene: TRBJ2-3
CDR3aa: CASSPYGTGLTDTQYF

v_gene: TRBV4-1
j_gene: TRBJ2-5
CDR3aa: CASSSTSGTGQETQYF

v_gene: TRBV6-5
j_gene: TRBJ1-1
CDR3aa: CASSYGQGLAEAFF

v_gene: TRBV5-4
j_gene: TRBJ1-1
CDR3aa: CASSLGTQNTEAFF

v_gene: TRBV6-4
j_gene: TRBJ1-1
CDR3aa: CASRDSLRNTEAFF

v_gene: TRBV27
j_gene: TRBJ2-5
CDR3aa: CASRMRDSSAEYF

v_gene: TRBV18
j_gene: TRBJ2-1
CDR3aa: CASSQSSGYSYNEQFF

v_gene: TRBV6-5
j_gene: TRBJ1-6
CDR3aa: CASRWGVRDSPLHF